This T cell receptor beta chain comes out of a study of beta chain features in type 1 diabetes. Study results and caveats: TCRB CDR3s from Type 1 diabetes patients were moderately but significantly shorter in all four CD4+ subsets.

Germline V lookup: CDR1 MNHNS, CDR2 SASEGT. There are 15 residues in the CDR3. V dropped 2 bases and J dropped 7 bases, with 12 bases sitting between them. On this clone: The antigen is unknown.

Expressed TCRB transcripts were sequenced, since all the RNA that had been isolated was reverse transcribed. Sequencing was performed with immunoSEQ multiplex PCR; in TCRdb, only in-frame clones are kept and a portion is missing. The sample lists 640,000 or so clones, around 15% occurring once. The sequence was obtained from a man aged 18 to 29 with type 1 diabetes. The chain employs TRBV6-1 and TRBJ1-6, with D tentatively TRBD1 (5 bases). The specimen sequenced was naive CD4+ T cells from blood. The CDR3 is CASSERGRGNSPLHF. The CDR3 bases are TGTGCCAGCAGTGAAAGGGGACGCGGGAATTCACCCCTCCACTTT.